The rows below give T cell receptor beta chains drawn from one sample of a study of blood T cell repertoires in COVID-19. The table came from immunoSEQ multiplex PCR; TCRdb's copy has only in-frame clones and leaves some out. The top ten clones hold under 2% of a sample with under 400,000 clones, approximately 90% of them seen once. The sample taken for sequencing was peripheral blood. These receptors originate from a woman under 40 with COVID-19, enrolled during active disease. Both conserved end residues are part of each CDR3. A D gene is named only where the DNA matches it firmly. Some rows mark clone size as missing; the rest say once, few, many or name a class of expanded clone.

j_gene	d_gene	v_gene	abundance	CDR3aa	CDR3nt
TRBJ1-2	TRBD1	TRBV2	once	CASSEGQGYYTF	TGTGCCAGCAGTGAAGGACAGGGGTACTACACCTTC
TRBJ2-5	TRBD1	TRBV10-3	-	CAISDTGGGETQYF	TGTGCCATCAGTGACACAGGGGGCGGGGAGACCCAGTACTTC
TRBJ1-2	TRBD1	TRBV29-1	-	CSVPDRGGYTF	TGCAGCGTCCCTGACAGGGGAGGCTACACCTTC
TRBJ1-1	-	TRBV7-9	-	CASSLVSLEAFF	TGTGCCAGCAGCTTAGTGTCTCTTGAAGCTTTCTTT
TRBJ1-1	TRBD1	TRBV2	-	CASSVRGRMNTEAFF	TGTGCCAGCAGTGTTAGGGGGCGGATGAACACTGAAGCTTTCTTT
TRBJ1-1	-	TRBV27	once	CASTPDRQNTEAFF	TGTGCCAGCACACCGGACAGACAGAACACTGAAGCTTTCTTT
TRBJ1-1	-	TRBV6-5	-	CASSYSRLALNTEAFF	TGTGCCAGCAGTTACTCGAGGCTGGCTTTGAATACTGAAGCTTTCTTT
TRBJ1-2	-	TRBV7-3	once	CASSPVGGDSNYGYTF	TGTGCCAGCAGCCCGGTCGGAGGGGACTCCAACTATGGCTACACCTTC
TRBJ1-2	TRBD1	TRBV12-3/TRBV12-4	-	CASSRGRNYGYTF	TGTGCCAGCAGCAGGGGGCGCAACTATGGCTACACCTTC
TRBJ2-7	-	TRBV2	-	CASSGGPLEQYF	TGTGCCAGCAGCGGGGGGCCGTTAGAGCAGTACTTC
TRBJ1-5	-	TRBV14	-	CASSQDMREWLYQPQHF	TGTGCCAGCAGCCAAGATATGAGGGAATGGCTTTATCAGCCCCAGCATTTT
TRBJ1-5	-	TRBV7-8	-	CASSLGTWDSNQPQHF	TGTGCCAGCAGCTTAGGGACTTGGGATAGCAATCAGCCCCAGCATTTT
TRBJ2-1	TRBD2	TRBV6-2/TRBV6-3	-	CASSYLEAGRDEQFF	TGTGCCAGCAGTTACCTGGAGGCGGGGAGGGATGAGCAGTTCTTC
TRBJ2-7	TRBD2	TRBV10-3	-	CAISERAGRGEQYF	TGTGCCATCAGTGAACGAGCAGGGAGGGGCGAGCAGTACTTC
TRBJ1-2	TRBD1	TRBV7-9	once	CASSPGTGYTYGYTF	TGTGCCAGCAGCCCGGGGACAGGGTATACCTATGGCTACACCTTC
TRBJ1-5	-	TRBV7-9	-	CASSLGGRGQPQHF	TGTGCCAGCAGCTTAGGGGGCAGAGGACAGCCCCAGCATTTT
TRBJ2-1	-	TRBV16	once	CASSQSGSRGRSYNEQFF	TGTGCCAGCAGCCAATCTGGCTCTCGAGGAAGGTCCTACAATGAGCAGTTCTTC
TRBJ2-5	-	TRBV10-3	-	CAISEASGEGETQYF	TGTGCCATCAGTGAGGCGTCAGGGGAGGGGGAGACCCAGTACTTC
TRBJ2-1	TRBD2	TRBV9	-	CASSVTSGGLHEQFF	TGTGCCAGCAGCGTTACTAGCGGGGGGCTCCATGAGCAGTTCTTC
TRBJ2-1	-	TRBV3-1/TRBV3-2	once	CASSHGTAGADEQFF	TGTGCCAGCAGCCATGGAACGGCGGGGGCGGATGAGCAGTTCTTC
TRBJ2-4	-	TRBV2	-	CASSQTFRGSGNIQYF	TGTGCCAGCAGTCAAACATTTAGAGGGTCGGGGAACATTCAGTACTTC
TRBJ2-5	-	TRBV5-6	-	CASSLAARGETQYF	TGTGCCAGCAGCTTGGCGGCTAGGGGTGAGACCCAGTACTTC
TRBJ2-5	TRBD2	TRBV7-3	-	CASSLTGGPLGETQYF	TGTGCCAGCAGCCTCACGGGGGGGCCATTGGGTGAGACCCAGTACTTC
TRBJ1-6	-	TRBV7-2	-	CASSLAPVTANSPLHF	TGTGCCAGCAGCTTAGCGCCAGTGACAGCTAATTCACCCCTCCACTTT
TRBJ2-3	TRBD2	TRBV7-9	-	CASSIGTSGTQYF	TGTGCCAGCAGCATTGGGACTAGTGGTACGCAGTATTTT
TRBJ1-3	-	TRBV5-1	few	CASSLFGGRENTIYF	TGCGCCAGCAGCTTGTTCGGGGGGCGCGAGAACACCATATATTTT
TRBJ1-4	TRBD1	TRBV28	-	CASSQTGGGEKLFF	TGTGCCAGCAGTCAGACAGGGGGCGGTGAAAAACTGTTTTTT
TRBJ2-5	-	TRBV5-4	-	CASTPQDSQETQYF	TGTGCCAGCACCCCTCAGGACTCCCAAGAGACCCAGTACTTC
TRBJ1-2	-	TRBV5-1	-	CASSLGGSWNYGYTF	TGCGCCAGCAGCTTGGGAGGCAGCTGGAACTATGGCTACACCTTC
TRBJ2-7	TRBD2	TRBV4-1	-	CASSQSLAGGEEQYF	TGCGCCAGCAGCCAATCATTAGCGGGGGGGGAAGAGCAGTACTTC
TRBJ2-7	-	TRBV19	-	CASSLGVFSYEQYF	TGTGCCAGTAGCCTCGGGGTATTCTCCTACGAGCAGTACTTC
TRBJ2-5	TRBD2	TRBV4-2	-	CASSRGTSGFQETQYF	TGTGCCAGCAGCCGGGGGACTAGCGGGTTTCAAGAGACCCAGTACTTC
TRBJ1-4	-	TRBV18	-	CASSPRQGATNEKLFF	TGTGCCAGCTCACCGAGGCAGGGCGCAACTAATGAAAAACTGTTTTTT
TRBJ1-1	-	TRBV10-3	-	CAISPKEDTEAFF	TGTGCCATCAGTCCCAAAGAGGACACTGAAGCTTTCTTT
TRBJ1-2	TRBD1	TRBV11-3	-	CASSLDPGQGSGYTF	TGTGCCAGCAGCTTAGACCCAGGACAGGGCTCTGGCTACACCTTC
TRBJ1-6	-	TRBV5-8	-	CASSSTAGYSPLHF	TGTGCCAGCAGCTCGACAGCGGGTTATTCACCCCTCCACTTT
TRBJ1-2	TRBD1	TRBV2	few	CASSQDRAFYGYTF	TGTGCCAGCAGTCAGGACAGGGCCTTCTATGGCTACACCTTC
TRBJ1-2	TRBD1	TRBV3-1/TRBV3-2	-	CASSSTGGLSYGYTF	TGTGCCAGCAGTTCTACAGGGGGTCTTAGCTATGGCTACACCTTC
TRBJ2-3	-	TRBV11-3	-	CASAKRGGVDTQYF	TGTGCCAGCGCTAAGAGAGGCGGGGTGGATACGCAGTATTTT
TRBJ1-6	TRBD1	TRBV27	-	CASTMDRGNSPLHF	TGTGCCAGCACCATGGACAGGGGGAATTCACCCCTCCACTTT
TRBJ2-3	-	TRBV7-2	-	CANGPQADTQYF	TGTGCCAACGGTCCCCAAGCAGATACGCAGTATTTT
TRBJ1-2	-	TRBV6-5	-	CASSYGRGDYGYTF	TGTGCCAGCAGTTACGGACGGGGAGACTATGGCTACACCTTC
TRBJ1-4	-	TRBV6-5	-	CASSSQGGPEKLFF	TGTGCCAGCAGTTCCCAGGGCGGACCTGAAAAACTGTTTTTT